Listed below are T cell receptor beta chains from one sample, sequenced in a study of cytomegalovirus exposure and HLA in healthy donors. The table came from immunoSEQ multiplex PCR; TCRdb's copy has only in-frame clones and leaves some out. The table has fewer than 80,000 clones, about 72% seen once. Material for sequencing was PBMCs. Every receptor here comes from a man aged 45-65 years in good health and CMV-seropositive. CDR3s leave out the opening cysteine and the closing phenylalanine or tryptophan.

v_gene	len	CDR3aa
TRBV6-1	12	ASNQQGIDTEAF
TRBV29-1	11	SVADRAAYEQY
TRBV12-5	13	ASGLVAGQNTEAF
TRBV13	14	ASSLHNPRMNTEAF
TRBV30	15	AWSIPGLAGPNYEQY
TRBV12-5	10	ASGLDGGVAF
TRBV9	14	ASSVWPAGGLETQY
TRBV21-1	16	ASSKSPKPTIPGTEAF
TRBV9	12	ASSDLAGGNTQY
TRBV5-4	13	ASSFCSGEAYEQY
TRBV30	12	AWSEGDRPYGYT
TRBV15	12	ATSRDIQSYEQY
TRBV10-3	13	AISTDGLNTGELF
TRBV7-3	13	ASSLAGSDAGELF
TRBV6-5	13	ASSYGQGAGNTIY
TRBV28	13	ASSTYRGRAYGYT
TRBV27	16	ASSPGTSGRAITDTQY
TRBV4-1	14	ASSQAWDRGLYGYT
TRBV27	11	ASTTRRDNEQF
TRBV7-2	13	ASSRHRDMNTEAF
TRBV6-1	12	ASSEFSLTDTQY
TRBV15	15	ATSRGPAGVGNQPQH
TRBV30	13	AWSVTGVGNQPQH
TRBV6-6	13	ASSTSGGASGELF
TRBV4-1	12	ASSQRDSSYEQY
TRBV7-8	14	ASSMTVPSTAYEQY
TRBV5-8	13	ASSLEGLGDQPQH
TRBV6-1	14	ASSEDNRGLNSPLH
TRBV28	14	ASSQQGGLTNEKLF
TRBV5-1	11	ASSLTEYNEQF
TRBV9	13	ASSVAGRDDQPQH
TRBV5-1	13	ASSIQTSGQETQY
TRBV28	14	ASSRQGAQNTGELF
TRBV5-1	12	ASSLGQPNEKLF
TRBV6-1	9	ASSIADTQY
TRBV5-1	12	ASSTPQVGDTQY
TRBV6-5	12	ASSYPGGATEAF
TRBV13	11	ASSKAGQHEQF
TRBV9	14	ASSETGTGFLNEQF
TRBV9	14	ASSALAGRGTGELF
TRBV30	13	AWSVGQTYNSPLH
TRBV5-1	12	ASSLDWPRAEAF
TRBV30	13	AWTISGGAWETQY
TRBV7-9	11	ASSLVGSHGYT
TRBV7-2	13	ASSPGTVGLYGYT
TRBV19	14	ASLLGRAGEPPEAF
TRBV21-1	12	ASSKASGGWEAF
TRBV30	13	AWSEVRGVQETQY
TRBV11-2	12	ASSLSDRGTEAF